This T cell receptor beta chain is drawn from a study of blood T cell repertoires in COVID-19. Whole-study context: COVID-19 samples collected from the United States, Italy and Spain covered acute and convalescent phases. Nucleic acid was either cDNA or gDNA, and it came from T cells, B-cell-depleted T cells, or PBMCs.

With regard to this clone: The junction does not match germline at one end; this may be a read error.

Original analysis: Amplification of reference gene primers was used by the study to estimate nucleated cell counts. The data were produced by immunoSEQ multiplex PCR, yet TCRdb's version contains in-frame clones alone and is incomplete. That table is the source of V, J and clone size, and D and trimming were worked out from the DNA. The sample shows about 400,000 clones, around 86% of them seen only once. Germline values: CDR1 SSHAT, CDR2 FNYEAQ (reference sequence). CDR3 length: 15 amino acids. The sequencing input was peripheral blood. V gene TRBV7-7 combines with J gene TRBJ2-2; the match to TRBD1 covers 7 bases. This TCR derives from a human donor in a cohort sampled during active COVID-19. This chain's CDR3 is CASSLGGQTTGELFF. CDR3 DNA: TGTGCTAGCAGCTTAGGGGGACAGACCACCGGGGAGCTGTTTTTT.